This TCR beta chain was found in a study of OX40 agonist ivuxolimab in advanced cancers. Study at large: The patients received ivuxolimab by intravenous route every 2 weeks at 0.01 to 10 mg/kg. Eligibility admitted prior anti-PD-1, anti-PD-L1 or anti-CTLA-4 therapy; approximately 40% had some.

On this clone itself: Its matching antigen is unknown.

General study points: On average, CD8+ T cells had more expanded clones than CD4+.

Generated by immunoSEQ multiplex PCR, the TCRdb table keeps only in-frame clones and is missing some. The sample holds roughly 81,000 clones, 94% seen once. The clonotype originates from an adult with an advanced solid tumor such as melanoma, head and neck, liver or kidney cancer. The material was CD4+ or CD8+ T cells sorted from blood, obtained in a trial of the OX40 agonist ivuxolimab.

CDR3 DNA sequence: TGCGCCAGCAGCCAAGGATGGGCTAGCGGGGTTTTCTTC. It yields the protein CASSQGWASGVFF. The chain couples TRBV4-3 to TRBJ2-1, with 9 positions matching TRBD2. The length of the CDR3 is 13 residues. The ends lost 1 base at V and 16 bases at J; junction bases unmatched: 8. Germline CDR1 reads LGHNA; CDR2 reads YSLEER.